This T cell receptor (beta chain) was recovered during a study of monozygotic twins with inflammatory bowel disease. The UMIs carried a 6-nucleotide sample barcode, and they were added by template switching. TCRdb derives one entry per CDR3 protein from the 5' RACE reads, leaving out DNA. Seen in this sample are 400,000 to 500,000 distinct CDR3 sequences; the ten most common clones hold under 3%. CDR1 is SGHKS and CDR2 is YYEKEE in the germline V gene (reference sequence). The CDR3 is 15 amino acids. Sequencing was performed on blood. The sequence was collected from a human donor with ulcerative colitis or Crohn's disease, or a healthy co-twin of an affected twin (not recorded which). The V gene is TRBV5-5, the J gene TRBJ2-5; with no DNA, the TCRdb D assignment of TRBD1 cannot be verified. CDR3 protein: CASSLKGQSQETQYF.